The clone carrying this T cell receptor (beta chain) was recorded only once. The antigen remains unidentified. Researchers ran the PCR with 60 Vbeta and 13 Jbeta primers. Using immunoSEQ multiplex PCR, the repertoire was profiled, and TCRdb retains in-frame clones only, with some absent. The table lists roughly 120,000 clones, over 60% of them singletons, with roughly 2% in the top ten. The data derive from a study of cytomegalovirus exposure and HLA in healthy donors. Study conclusions and caveats: In vitro testing confirmed a few CMV-associated chains as specific for CMV antigens. For most TCR sequences rarity was the rule, although some public TCRs occurred in many donors.

The CDR3 has 14 residues. V shed 4 bases and J shed 3 bases, with 10 bases lying between them. The germline V gene encodes CDR1 MDHEN and CDR2 SYDVKM. The sequence was obtained from a man between 18 and 35 years old in good health and CMV-seronegative. The sequencing input was PBMCs. This rearrangement joins TRBV28 to TRBJ1-5, with TRBD1 as a possible D gene (5 bases). The CDR3 nucleotides read TGTGCCAGCAGTTGGGGGGGGTTCAATCAGCCCCAGCATTTT. Amino acid sequence: CASSWGGFNQPQHF.